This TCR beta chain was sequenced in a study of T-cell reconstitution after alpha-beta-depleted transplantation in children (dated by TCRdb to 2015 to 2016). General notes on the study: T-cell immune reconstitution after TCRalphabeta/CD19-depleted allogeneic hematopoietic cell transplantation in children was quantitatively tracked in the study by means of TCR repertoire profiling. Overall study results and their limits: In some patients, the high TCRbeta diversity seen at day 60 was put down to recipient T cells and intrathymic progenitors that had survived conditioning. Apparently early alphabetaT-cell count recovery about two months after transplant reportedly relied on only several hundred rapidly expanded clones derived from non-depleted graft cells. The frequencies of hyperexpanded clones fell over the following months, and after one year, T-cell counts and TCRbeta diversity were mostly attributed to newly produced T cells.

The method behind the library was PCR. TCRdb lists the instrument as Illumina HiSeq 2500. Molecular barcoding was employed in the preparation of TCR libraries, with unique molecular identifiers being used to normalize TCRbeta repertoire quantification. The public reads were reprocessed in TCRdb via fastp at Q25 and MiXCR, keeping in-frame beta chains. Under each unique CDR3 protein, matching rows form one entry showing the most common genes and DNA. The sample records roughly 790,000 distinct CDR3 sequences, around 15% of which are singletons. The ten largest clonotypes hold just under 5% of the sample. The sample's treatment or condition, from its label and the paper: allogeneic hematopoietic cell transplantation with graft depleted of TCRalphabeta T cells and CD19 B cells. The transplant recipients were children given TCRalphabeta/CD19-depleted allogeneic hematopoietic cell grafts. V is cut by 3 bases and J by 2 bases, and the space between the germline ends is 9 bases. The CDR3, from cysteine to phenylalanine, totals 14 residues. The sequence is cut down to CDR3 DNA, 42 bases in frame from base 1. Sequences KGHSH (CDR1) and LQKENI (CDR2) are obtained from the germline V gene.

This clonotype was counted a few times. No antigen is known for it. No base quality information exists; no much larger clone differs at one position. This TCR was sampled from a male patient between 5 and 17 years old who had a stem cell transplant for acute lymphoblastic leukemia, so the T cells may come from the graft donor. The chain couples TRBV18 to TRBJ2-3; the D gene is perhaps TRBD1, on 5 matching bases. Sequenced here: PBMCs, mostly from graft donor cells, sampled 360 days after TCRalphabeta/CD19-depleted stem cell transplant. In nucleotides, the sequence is TGTGCCAGCTCACCTGTAGGGGTCACAGATACGCAGTATTTT. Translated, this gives CASSPVGVTDTQYF.